These 20 T cell receptor beta chains were all obtained from the same sample, sequenced in a study of beta chain features in type 1 diabetes (dated by TCRdb to between 2018 and 2020). Their recognized antigens are unknown. Study-level results and caveats: In all four CD4+ subsets, TCRB CDR3 length was moderately but significantly shorter in type 1 diabetes patients.

The library was generated by the immunoSEQ multiplex PCR assay. The entire isolated RNA was reverse transcribed using the High Capacity cDNA Reverse Transcription Kit, and thus expressed TCRB transcripts were sequenced. TCRdb re-hosts the immuneACCESS table, in-frame sequences only. Its copies lack some clones; in the studies checked, an unresolved V gene accounts for under half of them, and the cause for the rest is not known. The sample data list 600,000 to 700,000 clones, and around 11% of these were observed just once. Jointly, the top ten make up around 0.12% of the sample. The specimen was naive CD4+ T cells from blood. Reading the label with the study, this specimen's cell subset or site is: true naive CD4+ T cells. All receptors derive from a man younger than 40 with type 1 diabetes.

This chain uses TRBV5-4 with TRBJ1-2, with a tentative D call TRBD1 (6 bases). Trimming left V 4 bases short and J 7 bases short, with 17 bases between. The CDR3 runs to 14 residues. From germline, CDR1 is SGHNT and CDR2 YYREEE (reference sequence). CDR3 DNA sequence: TGTGCCAGCAGCCGAAACCGGGACACGGGTGGCTACACCTTC. Protein product: CASSRNRDTGGYTF.

This chain links TRBV29-1 with TRBJ2-7; D is possibly TRBD2 (6 bases). Trimming removed 6 bases from V and 2 bases from J, with 20 bases in between. CDR3 length: 15 residues. Germline V gives CDR1 SQVTM, CDR2 ANQGSEA. Here the CDR3 reads CSVGGPPEAAYEQYF. The CDR3 DNA is TGCAGCGTGGGGGGTCCGCCTGAGGCGGCCTACGAGCAGTACTTC.

This clone was seen a few times. Mismatch with germline at one junction end may stem from a read error. The rearrangement joins TRBV7-7 to TRBJ2-1, with TRBD2 matching 9 bases. The CDR3 runs to 17 residues. From germline, CDR1 is SSHAT and CDR2 FNYEAQ (reference sequence). CDR3 region: CASSLSSGVVSYNEQFF. CDR3 coding DNA: TGTGCTAGCAGCTTATCTAGCGGGGTCGTCTCCTACAATGAGCAGTTCTTC.

The chain links TRBV2 to TRBJ1-2, with 8 bases that match TRBD1. In germline, CDR1 is SNHLY, CDR2 FYNNEI. V shed 8 bases, J shed 4 bases, and the junction held 6 bases outside the gene matches. This CDR3 has 13 residues. CDR3: CASFGQGVYGYTF. Here the CDR3 DNA reads TGTGCCAGCTTCGGACAGGGTGTCTATGGCTACACCTTC.

The chain combines TRBV6-1 with TRBJ2-3; no definite D call. CDR3 length equals 12 residues. CDR1 MNHNS and CDR2 SASEGT come from the germline V gene. Deletions cut 5 bases from V and 6 bases from J, with 9 bases between. CDR3 DNA sequence: TGTGCCAGCAGTCGAGGACGGGATACGCAGTATTTT. Protein product: CASSRGRDTQYF.

This clone was seen only a few times. The chain is built from TRBV30 and TRBJ2-2; perhaps TRBD2 as D (5 bases). CDR3 size: 14 residues. Looked up from germline, CDR1 is GTSNPN and CDR2 is SVGIG (reference sequence). V lost 5 bases and J lost 14, with 24 bases in between. The CDR3 DNA reads TGTGCCTGGGCCACCGGGATCGACGTCCTCGTCCTGTTTTTT. This translates into CAWATGIDVLVLFF.

This clone was seen a few times. The chain has TRBV6-1 and TRBJ2-6; no reliable D call. There are 14 residues in the CDR3. V lost 9 bases to trimming and J lost 0 bases, with 9 bases between them. Germline V gene sequence: CDR1 MNHNS, CDR2 SASEGT. Here the CDR3 reads CASTFGSGANVLTF. The CDR3 region has the DNA TGTGCCAGTACATTCGGCTCTGGGGCCAACGTCCTGACTTTC.

The chain recombines TRBV7-9 with TRBJ2-5, with D perhaps matching TRBD1 (5 bases). Trimming shortened V by 7 bases and J by 2 bases, and 14 bases separated the two germline ends. Germline-derived CDR1 and CDR2 are SEHNR and FQNEAQ (reference sequence). This CDR3 is built from 14 residues. This CDR3 is CASIPQGIQETQYF. CDR3 DNA sequence: TGTGCCAGCATCCCCCAGGGAATTCAAGAGACCCAGTACTTC.

The V and J genes are TRBV10-3 and TRBJ2-7; D not resolved. V lost 0 bases and J 4 bases, leaving 19 bases between the germline ends. The CDR3 runs to 17 residues. The V gene's germline CDR1 is ENHRY and CDR2 SYGVKD. For the CDR3, the DNA is TGTGCCATCAGTGAGTCGATAGTTAGAGGTGTACGGTACGAGCAGTACTTC. Translated: CAISESIVRGVRYEQYF.

This clone was detected only a few times. The V gene is TRBV7-2, the J gene TRBJ2-2; possibly TRBD1 or TRBD2 for D (6 bases each). The germline V gene has CDR1 SGHTA and CDR2 FQGNSA. The V end was cut by 3 bases, the J end by 1 base, with 9 bases between. The length of the CDR3 is 15 residues. The CDR3 DNA follows: TGTGCCAGCAGCTTGGGGGGCCGGAACACCGGGGAGCTGTTTTTT. Protein sequence: CASSLGGRNTGELFF. The full variable domain, rest sourced from reference TRBV7-2 and TRBJ2-2, is GAGVSQSPSNKVTEKGKDVELRCDPISGHTALYWYRQSLGQGLEFLIYFQGNSAPDKSGLPSDRFSAERTGGSVSTLTIQRTQQEDSAVYLCASSLGGRNTGELFFGEGSRLTVL.

CDR3: CASSESFGQGGLTDTQYF. The CDR3, as DNA: TGCGCCAGCAGTGAGTCGTTTGGACAGGGGGGATTAACAGATACGCAGTATTTT. The V gene is TRBV10-1, the J gene TRBJ2-3; 10 bases align to TRBD1. Germline trimming cut 0 bases from V and 3 bases from J; bases unmatched to any gene: 9. The CDR3 sequence is 18 residues long. The germline V gene has CDR1 WNHNN and CDR2 SYGVQD (reference sequence).

V usage is TRBV7-9 and J usage is TRBJ2-6; possible D gene TRBD2, 6 bases. Trimming shortened V by 3 bases and J by 2 bases, and 11 bases separated the two germline ends. From germline, CDR1 is SEHNR and CDR2 FQNEAQ (reference sequence). CDR3 size: 16 residues. CDR3 in amino acids: CASSFLEGTGANVLTF. CDR3 DNA: TGTGCCAGCAGCTTCTTGGAGGGTACTGGGGCCAACGTCCTGACTTTC.

This chain links TRBV11-2 with TRBJ2-5; unclear D gene. The J call is doubtful: the DNA matches TRBJ2-7 better. Germline loops: CDR1 SGHAT, CDR2 FQNNGV. There are 11 residues in the CDR3. CDR3 nucleotides: TGTGCCAGCAGCTTAGCCTACGAGCAGTACTTC. Protein sequence: CASSLAYEQYF.

This clone was seen a handful of times. V is TRBV27 and J is TRBJ1-5; possibly TRBD1 for D (5 bases). Trimming cost V 6 bases and J 9 bases, with 21 bases left between them. The CDR3 loop spans 15 amino acids. Germline CDR1 is MNHEY and CDR2 is SMNVEV (reference sequence). The CDR3 region has the DNA TGTGCCAGCAGGCGGACACAGGAGGTAATCACGCCCCAGCATTTT. It yields the protein CASRRTQEVITPQHF.

J is TRBJ2-2 and V is TRBV11-2; no clear D. Trimming pared 2 bases from V and 6 bases from J, leaving 7 bases between. Germline V gives CDR1 SGHAT, CDR2 FQNNGV. This CDR3 spans 13 amino acids. CDR3 bases: TGTGCCAGCAGCTTATGGTCAGCCGGGGAGCTGTTTTTT. This sequence encodes CASSLWSAGELFF.

This clone has more than one count but fewer than ten. V is TRBV28 and J is TRBJ2-1; D tentatively fits TRBD1 or TRBD2 (6 bases each). The V end lost 6 bases, the J end lost 14 bases, and 20 bases lay between the germline ends. Germline CDR1 and CDR2: MDHEN and SYDVKM. This CDR3 contains 13 residues. The chain's CDR3 is CASSTGQRTGEFF. CDR3 nucleotides: TGTGCCAGCAGCACCGGACAGCGTACGGGGGAGTTCTTC.

This clone appeared a few times. The gene calls are TRBV19 and TRBJ2-5; a possible D gene is TRBD1 (6 bases). The CDR3 has 14 residues. V was clipped by 3 bases and J by 2 bases, with 10 bases between them. Per the germline V gene, CDR1 is LNHDA and CDR2 is SQIVND (reference sequence). CDR3: CASSIRTVQETQYF. The CDR3 DNA reads TGTGCCAGTAGTATCCGGACAGTACAAGAGACCCAGTACTTC.

This clone was counted between two and nine times. This chain links TRBV9 with TRBJ1-2, with D hard to call. Germline assignment: CDR1 SGDLS and CDR2 YYNGEE. V was shortened by 0 bases and J by 4 bases, with 13 bases between the two germline ends. The CDR3 extends over 15 amino acids. The chain's CDR3 is CASSVAPVQAYGYTF. Written as DNA, the CDR3 is TGTGCCAGCAGCGTAGCTCCAGTTCAAGCCTATGGCTACACCTTC.

The chain employs TRBV2 and TRBJ2-5; possible D gene TRBD2, 5 bases. Trimming cost V 7 bases and J 2 bases, with 11 bases left between them. The CDR3 is made up of 13 amino acids. CDR1 is SNHLY, CDR2 FYNNEI, per germline. This CDR3 reads CASTRGIQETQYF. CDR3 in DNA: TGTGCCAGCACCCGGGGAATACAAGAGACCCAGTACTTC.

The CDR3 here is CASRADWGGETQYF. In DNA, the CDR3 is TGTGCCAGCAGAGCGGATTGGGGCGGAGAGACCCAGTACTTC. This chain uses TRBV6-5 with TRBJ2-5; D may match TRBD1 or TRBD2 (5 bases each). Trimming removed 6 bases from V and 4 bases from J, with 15 bases in between. The CDR3 spans 14 residues. Germline-derived CDR1 and CDR2 are MNHEY and SVGAGI.